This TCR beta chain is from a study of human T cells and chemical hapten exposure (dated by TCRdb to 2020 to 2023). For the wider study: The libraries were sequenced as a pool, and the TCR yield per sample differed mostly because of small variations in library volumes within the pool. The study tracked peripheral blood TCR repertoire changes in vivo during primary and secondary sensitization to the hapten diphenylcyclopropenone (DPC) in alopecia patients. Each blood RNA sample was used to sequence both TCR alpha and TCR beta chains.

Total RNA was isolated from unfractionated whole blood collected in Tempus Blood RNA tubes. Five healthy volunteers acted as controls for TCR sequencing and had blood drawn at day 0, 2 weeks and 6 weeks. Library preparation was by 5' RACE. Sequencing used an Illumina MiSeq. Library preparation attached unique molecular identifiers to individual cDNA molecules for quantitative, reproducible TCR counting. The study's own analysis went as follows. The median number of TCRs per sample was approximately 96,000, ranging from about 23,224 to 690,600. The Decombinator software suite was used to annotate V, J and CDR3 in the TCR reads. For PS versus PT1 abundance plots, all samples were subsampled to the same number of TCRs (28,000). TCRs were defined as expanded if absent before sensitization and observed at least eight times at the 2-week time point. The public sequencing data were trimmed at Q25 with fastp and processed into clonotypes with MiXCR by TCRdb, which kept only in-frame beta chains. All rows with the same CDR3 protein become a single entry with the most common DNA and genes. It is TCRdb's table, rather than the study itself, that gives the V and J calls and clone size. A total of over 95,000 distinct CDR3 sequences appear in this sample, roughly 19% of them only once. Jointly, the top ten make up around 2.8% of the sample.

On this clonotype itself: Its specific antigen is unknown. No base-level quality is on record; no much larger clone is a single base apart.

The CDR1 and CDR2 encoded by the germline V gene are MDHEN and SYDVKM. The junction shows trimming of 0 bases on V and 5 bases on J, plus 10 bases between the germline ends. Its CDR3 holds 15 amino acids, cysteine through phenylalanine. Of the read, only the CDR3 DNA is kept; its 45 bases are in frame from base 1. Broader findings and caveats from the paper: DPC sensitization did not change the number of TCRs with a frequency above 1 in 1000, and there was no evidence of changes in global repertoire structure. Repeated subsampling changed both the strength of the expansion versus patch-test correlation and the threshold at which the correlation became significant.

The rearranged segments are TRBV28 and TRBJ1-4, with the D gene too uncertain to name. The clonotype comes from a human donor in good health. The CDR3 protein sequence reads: CASSLWPPKNEKLFF. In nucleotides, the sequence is TGTGCCAGCAGTTTATGGCCCCCGAAGAATGAAAAACTGTTTTTT. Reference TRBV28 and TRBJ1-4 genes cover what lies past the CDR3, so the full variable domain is DVKVTQSSRYLVKRTGEKVFLECVQDMDHENMFWYRQDPGLGLRLIYFSYDVKMKEKGDIPEGYSVSREKKERFSLILESASTNQTSMYLCASSLWPPKNEKLFFGSGTQLSVL.